This T cell receptor (beta chain) was identified during a study of T cell repertoires in cytomegalovirus infection (dated by TCRdb to the late 2010s). The study in broad terms: The HLA type of each donor mattered for the analysis, because public TCR beta signatures pointed to carriage of CMV infection along with the matching HLA type.

Taken from the germline V gene, the CDR1 and CDR2 loops are SGHVS and FQNEAQ. Measured from the cysteine to the phenylalanine, the CDR3 is 12 residues long. The retained sequence is limited to the CDR3, 36 bases, with the frame set at the first base. V was cut back by 5 bases and J by 10 bases, leaving a gap of 14 bases between them. In the case of this clonotype: The antigen it binds to is not known. Qualities for individual bases were not recorded, and no much larger clone is one base off.

The sequencer was an Illumina HiSeq 1500. TCRdb itself trimmed the public reads at Q25 with fastp, ran MiXCR and retained productive beta chains. Identical CDR3 protein sequences are pooled into one entry, listed with their most common genes and DNA. This sample has almost 550,000 distinct CDR3 sequences in its table, and about 17% of those were observed once. About 24% of the sample comes from the top ten. Beyond this particular receptor, the publication reports: The ex vivo response was dominated by HLA-C-restricted CMV-specific TCR beta clonotypes, and the single most frequent clonotype in two of eight donors was supplied by these HLA-C-restricted clonotypes. Cumulative frequency of public TCR beta family members discriminated carriers of CMV infection plus the relevant HLA type in this cohort and an independent approximately 350-donor cohort.

Sequenced sample: CD8+ T cells from PBMCs. The receptor comes from a human donor in good health (CMV status not recorded). Some clones in this sample may be carry-over from other donors' samples. This receptor chain uses TRBV7-8 and TRBJ1-1, and possibly TRBD1, on 6 matching bases. The DNA is as follows: TGTGCCAGCAGCCCGGACAGAAGAGGAGCTTTCTTT. It is translated as CASSPDRRGAFF.